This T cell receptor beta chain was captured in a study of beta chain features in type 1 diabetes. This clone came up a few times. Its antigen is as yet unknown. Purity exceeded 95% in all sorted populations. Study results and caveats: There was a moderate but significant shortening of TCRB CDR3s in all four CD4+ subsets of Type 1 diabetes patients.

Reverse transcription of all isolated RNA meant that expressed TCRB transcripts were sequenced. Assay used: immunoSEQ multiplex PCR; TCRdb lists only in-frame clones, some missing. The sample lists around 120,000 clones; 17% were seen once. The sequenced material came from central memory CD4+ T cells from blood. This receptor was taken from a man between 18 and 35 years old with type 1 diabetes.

CDR3 residues: CASSPGRVEYGYTF. As DNA, the CDR3 is TGTGCCAGCTCACCAGGGAGGGTTGAGTATGGCTACACCTTC. The chain recombines TRBV18 with TRBJ1-2, with unresolved D. V lost 2 bases, J lost 5 bases, and 12 bases lay in between. There are 14 residues in the CDR3. CDR1 and CDR2 (germline): KGHSH, LQKENI. The variable domain in full, completed from reference TRBV18 and TRBJ1-2, reads NAGVMQNPRHLVRRRGQEARLRCSPMKGHSHVYWYRQLPEEGLKFMVYLQKENIIDESGMPKERFSAEFPKEGPSILRIQQVVRGDSAAYFCASSPGRVEYGYTFGSGTRLTVV.